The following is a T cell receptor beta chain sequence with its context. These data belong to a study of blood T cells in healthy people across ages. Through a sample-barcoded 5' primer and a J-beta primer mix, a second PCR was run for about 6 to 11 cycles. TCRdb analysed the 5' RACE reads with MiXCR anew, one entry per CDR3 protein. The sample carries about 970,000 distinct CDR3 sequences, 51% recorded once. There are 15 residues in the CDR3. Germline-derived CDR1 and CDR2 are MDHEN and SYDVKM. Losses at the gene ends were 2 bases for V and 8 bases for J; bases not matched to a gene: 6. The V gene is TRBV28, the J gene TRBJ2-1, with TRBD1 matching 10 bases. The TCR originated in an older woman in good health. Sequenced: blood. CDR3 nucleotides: TGTGCCAGCAGTTTAGTCGGACAGGGGGTCCATGAGCAGTTCTTC. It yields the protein CASSLVGQGVHEQFF.